The entry that follows covers one TCR beta chain sequence. Trimming removed 3 bases from V and 11 bases from J; junction bases left unmatched: 13. Germline CDR1 is MNHNS and CDR2 is SASEGT. The CDR3 runs 16 residues. The sample belongs to a study of blood T cell repertoires in COVID-19. About the study: Sites in the United States, Italy and Spain provided acute and convalescent COVID-19 samples.

Produced via immunoSEQ multiplex PCR; TCRdb's table is partial and in-frame only. The sample shows roughly 400,000 clones, roughly 88% of them seen only once. This receptor was obtained from a woman in her late teens or twenties who had been exposed to COVID-19. The sequencing sample was made of PBMCs or T cells enriched from blood (not recorded which). The chain joins TRBV6-1 to TRBJ1-6, with 7 bases lining up with TRBD1. CDR3 residues: CASSEETGTYRPPLHF. In DNA form, the CDR3 reads TGTGCCAGCAGTGAGGAGACAGGGACCTATAGGCCACCCCTCCACTTT.